What follows are 8 T cell receptor beta chains derived from one specimen sequenced in a study of CD8 T cells in ankylosing spondylitis. TCRdb reprocessed the 5' RACE reads with MiXCR, giving one entry per CDR3 protein. The sample carries some 140,000 distinct CDR3 sequences, around 10% recorded once. Sequences were obtained from blood, either unsorted or a sorted T cell fraction (not recorded which). The source is a female donor with ankylosing spondylitis or in good health (not recorded which).

The rearrangement links TRBV12-3 or TRBV12-4 to TRBJ1-5, with 8 positions matching TRBD1. The CDR3 is made up of 13 amino acids. J gave up 7 bases and V 6 bases, and 5 bases lay outside the gene matches. The CDR3 region has the DNA TGTGCCAGCAGCCGACAGGGGTTCCAGCCCCAGCATTTT. It codes for CASSRQGFQPQHF.

Many counts were recorded for this clonotype. V gene TRBV5-1 combines with J gene TRBJ1-6; no reliable D call. The V and J ends lost 3 bases and 7 bases respectively, with 14 bases between them. The CDR3 has 15 amino acids. Germline-derived CDR1 and CDR2 are SGHRS and YFSETQ. CDR3 amino acids: CASSSDRAANSPLHF. The DNA for the CDR3 is TGCGCCAGCAGCTCGGATAGGGCTGCGAATTCACCCCTCCACTTT.

This clonotype occurred many times. The J gene is TRBJ1-1, the V gene TRBV20-1, with D uncertain. This CDR3 has 14 amino acids. V was trimmed by 0 bases and J by 4 bases, leaving 12 bases between them. CDR1 is DFQATT, CDR2 SNEGSKA, per germline (reference sequence). The CDR3 sequence is CSARDRSRGTEAFF. The CDR3 nucleotides read TGCAGTGCTAGAGATCGCTCCCGGGGCACTGAAGCTTTCTTT.

This clonotype was picked up many times. The chain combines TRBV10-3 with TRBJ1-6; D uncertain. Trimming cost V 0 bases and J 6 bases, with 6 bases left between them. Germline V gives CDR1 ENHRY, CDR2 SYGVKD. The CDR3 is 14 residues long. The CDR3 is CAISESWPNSPLHF. The CDR3 DNA is TGTGCCATCAGTGAGTCTTGGCCTAATTCACCCCTCCACTTT.

This clonotype was counted many times. J is TRBJ2-3 and V is TRBV5-6; D may be TRBD2 (6 bases). This CDR3 is 14 amino acids long. V was pared by 2 bases and J by 1 base, with 8 bases between. Germline values: CDR1 SGHDT, CDR2 YYEEEE. CDR3 residues: CASSFSSGTDTQYF. The CDR3 DNA sequence: TGTGCCAGCAGCTTTTCTAGCGGCACAGATACGCAGTATTTT.

This clonotype turned up a few times. This sequence joins TRBV6-1 and TRBJ2-1, with 13 bases aligning to TRBD2. The germline V gene encodes CDR1 MNHNS and CDR2 SASEGT. This CDR3 spans 19 amino acids. J lost 0 bases, V lost 4 bases, and 9 bases had no gene match. The CDR3 here is CASSATSGRTQSSYNEQFF. In DNA form, the CDR3 reads TGTGCCAGCAGTGCGACTAGCGGGAGGACCCAAAGCTCCTACAATGAGCAGTTCTTC.

This clonotype was recorded at least ten times. The chain employs TRBV30 and TRBJ1-2; the D gene is possibly TRBD1 (6 bases). From germline, CDR1 is GTSNPN and CDR2 SVGIG (reference sequence). V shed 5 bases and J shed 6 bases, with 19 bases lying between them. The CDR3 covers 14 residues. The CDR3 DNA reads as TGTGCCTGGTCCCATCGGGACACGTCGAATGGCTACACCTTC. Its protein product is CAWSHRDTSNGYTF.

The chain couples TRBV7-6 to TRBJ2-7; D remains ambiguous. This CDR3 is built from 12 residues. V lost 6 bases, J lost 6 bases, and 12 bases lay in between. Germline values: CDR1 SGHVS, CDR2 FNYEAQ. CDR3 amino acids: CASRHPSGEQYF. Here the CDR3 DNA reads TGTGCCAGCAGGCATCCCTCGGGCGAGCAGTACTTC.